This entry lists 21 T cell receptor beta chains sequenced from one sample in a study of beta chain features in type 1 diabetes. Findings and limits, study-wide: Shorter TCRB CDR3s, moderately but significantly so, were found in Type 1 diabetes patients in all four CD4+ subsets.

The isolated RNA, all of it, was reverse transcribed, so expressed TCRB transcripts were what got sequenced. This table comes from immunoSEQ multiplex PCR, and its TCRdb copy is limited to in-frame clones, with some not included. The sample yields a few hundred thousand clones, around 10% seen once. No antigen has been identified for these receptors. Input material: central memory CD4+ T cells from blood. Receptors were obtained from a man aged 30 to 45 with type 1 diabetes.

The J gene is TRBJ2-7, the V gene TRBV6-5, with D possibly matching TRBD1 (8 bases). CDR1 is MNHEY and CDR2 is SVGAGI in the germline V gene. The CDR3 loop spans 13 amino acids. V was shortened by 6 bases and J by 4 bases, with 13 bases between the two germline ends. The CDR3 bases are TGTGCCAGCAGAAACAGGGGGGGATACGAGCAGTACTTC. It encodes CASRNRGGYEQYF.

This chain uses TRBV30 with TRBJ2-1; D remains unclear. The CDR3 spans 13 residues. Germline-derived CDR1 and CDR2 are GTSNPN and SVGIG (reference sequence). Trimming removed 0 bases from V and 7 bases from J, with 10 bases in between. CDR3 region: CAWSVMISNEQFF. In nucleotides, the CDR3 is TGTGCCTGGAGTGTAATGATCTCAAATGAGCAGTTCTTC.

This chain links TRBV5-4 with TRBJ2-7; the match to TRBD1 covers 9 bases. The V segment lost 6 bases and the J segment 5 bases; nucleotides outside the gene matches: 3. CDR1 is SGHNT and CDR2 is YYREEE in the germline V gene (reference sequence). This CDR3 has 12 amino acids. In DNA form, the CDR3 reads TGTGCCAGCACCCGGACAGGGGACGAGCAGTACTTC. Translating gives CASTRTGDEQYF.

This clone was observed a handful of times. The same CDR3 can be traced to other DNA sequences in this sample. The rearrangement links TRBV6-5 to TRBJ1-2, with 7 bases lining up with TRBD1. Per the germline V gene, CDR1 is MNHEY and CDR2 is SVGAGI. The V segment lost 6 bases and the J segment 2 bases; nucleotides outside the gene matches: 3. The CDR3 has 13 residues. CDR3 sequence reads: CASSQTGNYGYTF. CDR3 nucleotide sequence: TGTGCCAGCAGCCAGACAGGGAACTATGGCTACACCTTC.

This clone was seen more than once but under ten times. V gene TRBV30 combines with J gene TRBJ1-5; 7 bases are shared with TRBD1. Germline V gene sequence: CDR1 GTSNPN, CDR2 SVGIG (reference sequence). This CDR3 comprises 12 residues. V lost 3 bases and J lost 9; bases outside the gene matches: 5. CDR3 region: CAWRTQGSPQHF. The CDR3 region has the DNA TGTGCCTGGAGGACACAGGGGTCGCCCCAGCATTTT.

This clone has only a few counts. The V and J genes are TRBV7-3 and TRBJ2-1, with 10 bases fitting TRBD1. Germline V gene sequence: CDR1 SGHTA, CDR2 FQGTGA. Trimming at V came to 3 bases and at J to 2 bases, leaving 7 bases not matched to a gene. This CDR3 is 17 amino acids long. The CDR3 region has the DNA TGTGCCAGCAGCTTCCTTGGGACAGGGGCGACCTACAATGAGCAGTTCTTC. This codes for CASSFLGTGATYNEQFF.

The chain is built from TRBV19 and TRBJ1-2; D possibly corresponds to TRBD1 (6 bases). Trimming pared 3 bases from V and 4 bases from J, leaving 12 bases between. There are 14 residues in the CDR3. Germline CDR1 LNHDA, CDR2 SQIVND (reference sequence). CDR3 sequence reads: CASSIRTVTYGYTF. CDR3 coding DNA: TGTGCCAGTAGTATCAGGACAGTGACCTATGGCTACACCTTC.

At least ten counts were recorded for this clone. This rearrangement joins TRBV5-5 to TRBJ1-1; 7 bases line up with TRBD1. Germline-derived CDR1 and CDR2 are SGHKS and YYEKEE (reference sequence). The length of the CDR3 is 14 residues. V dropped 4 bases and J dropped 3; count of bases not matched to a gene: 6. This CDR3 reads CASSRQGGDTEAFF. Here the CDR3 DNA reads TGTGCCAGCAGCCGACAGGGTGGCGACACTGAAGCTTTCTTT.

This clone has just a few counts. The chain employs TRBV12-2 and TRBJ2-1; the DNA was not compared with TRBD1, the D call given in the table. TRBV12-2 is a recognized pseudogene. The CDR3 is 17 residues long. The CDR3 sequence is CASRSLHPGQGLAEQFF. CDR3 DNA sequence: TGTGCAAGTCGCTCCCTGCACCCGGGACAGGGGCTGGCTGAGCAGTTCTTC.

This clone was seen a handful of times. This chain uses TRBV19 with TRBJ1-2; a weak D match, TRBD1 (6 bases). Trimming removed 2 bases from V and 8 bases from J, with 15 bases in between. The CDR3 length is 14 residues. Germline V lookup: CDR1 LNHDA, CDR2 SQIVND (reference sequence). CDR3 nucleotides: TGTGCCAGTAGTATACAACAGGGTGTTAACGGCTACACCTTC. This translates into CASSIQQGVNGYTF.

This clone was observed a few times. CDR3 sequence reads: CASSWGQRNYGYTF. The CDR3 DNA sequence: TGTGCCAGCAGTTGGGGACAGCGGAACTATGGCTACACCTTC. The genes are TRBV28 and TRBJ1-2, with 7 bases matching TRBD1. V lost 4 bases to trimming and J lost 2 bases; unmatched junction nucleotides: 4. Germline CDR1 MDHEN, CDR2 SYDVKM. The CDR3 length is 14 residues.

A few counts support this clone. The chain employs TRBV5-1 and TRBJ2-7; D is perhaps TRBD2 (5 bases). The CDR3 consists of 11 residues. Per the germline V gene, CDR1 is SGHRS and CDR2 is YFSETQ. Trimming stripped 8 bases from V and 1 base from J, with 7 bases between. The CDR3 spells CASGESYEQYF. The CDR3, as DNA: TGCGCCAGTGGGGAGTCCTACGAGCAGTACTTC.

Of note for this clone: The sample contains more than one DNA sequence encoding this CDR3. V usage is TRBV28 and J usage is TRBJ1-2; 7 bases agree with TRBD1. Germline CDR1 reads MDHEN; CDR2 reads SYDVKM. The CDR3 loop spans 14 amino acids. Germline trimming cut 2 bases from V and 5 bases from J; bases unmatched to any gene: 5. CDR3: CASSLRTGIYGYTF. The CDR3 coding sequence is TGTGCCAGCAGTTTAAGGACAGGAATATATGGCTACACCTTC.

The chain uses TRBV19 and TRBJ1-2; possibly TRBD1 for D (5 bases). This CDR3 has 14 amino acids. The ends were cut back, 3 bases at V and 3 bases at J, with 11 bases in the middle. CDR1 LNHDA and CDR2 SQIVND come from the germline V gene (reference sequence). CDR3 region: CASSIGASYYGYTF. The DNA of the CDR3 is TGTGCCAGTAGTATCGGGGCCAGTTACTATGGCTACACCTTC.

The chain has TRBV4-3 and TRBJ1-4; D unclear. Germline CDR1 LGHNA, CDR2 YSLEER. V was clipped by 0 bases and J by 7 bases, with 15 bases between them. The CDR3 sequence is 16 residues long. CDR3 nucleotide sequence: TGCGCCAGCAGCCAAGATCTTAAGGATAGAGGTGAAAAACTGTTTTTT. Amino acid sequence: CASSQDLKDRGEKLFF.

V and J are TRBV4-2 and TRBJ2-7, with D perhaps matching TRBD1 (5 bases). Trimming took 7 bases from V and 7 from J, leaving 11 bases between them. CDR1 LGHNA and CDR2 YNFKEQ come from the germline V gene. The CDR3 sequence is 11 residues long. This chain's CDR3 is CASTADREQYF. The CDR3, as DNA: TGTGCCAGCACCGCTGACAGAGAGCAGTACTTC.

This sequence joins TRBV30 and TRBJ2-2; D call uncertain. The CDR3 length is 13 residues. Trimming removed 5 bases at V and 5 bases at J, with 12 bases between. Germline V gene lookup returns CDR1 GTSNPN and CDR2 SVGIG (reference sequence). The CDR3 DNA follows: TGTGCCTGGGGATCCCGAGCGACCGGGGAGCTGTTTTTT. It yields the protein CAWGSRATGELFF.

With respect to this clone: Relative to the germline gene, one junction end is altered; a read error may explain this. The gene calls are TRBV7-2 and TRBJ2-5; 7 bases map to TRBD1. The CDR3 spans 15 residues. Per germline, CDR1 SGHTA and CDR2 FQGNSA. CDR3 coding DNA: TGCGCCAGCAGCCAGGGCAACAGGGGTGGGGAGACCCAGTACTTC. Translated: CASSQGNRGGETQYF.

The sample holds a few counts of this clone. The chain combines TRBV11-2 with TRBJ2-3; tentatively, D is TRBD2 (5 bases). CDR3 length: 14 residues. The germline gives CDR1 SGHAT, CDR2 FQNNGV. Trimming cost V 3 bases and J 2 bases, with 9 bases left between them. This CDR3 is CASSFGLHTDTQYF. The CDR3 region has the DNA TGTGCCAGCAGCTTCGGACTTCACACAGATACGCAGTATTTT.

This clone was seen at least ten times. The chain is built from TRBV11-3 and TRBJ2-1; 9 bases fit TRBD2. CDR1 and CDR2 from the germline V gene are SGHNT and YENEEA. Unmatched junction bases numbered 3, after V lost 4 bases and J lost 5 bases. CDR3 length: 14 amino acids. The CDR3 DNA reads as TGTGCCAGCAGCTCGACTAGCGGAGACAATGAGCAGTTCTTC. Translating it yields CASSSTSGDNEQFF.

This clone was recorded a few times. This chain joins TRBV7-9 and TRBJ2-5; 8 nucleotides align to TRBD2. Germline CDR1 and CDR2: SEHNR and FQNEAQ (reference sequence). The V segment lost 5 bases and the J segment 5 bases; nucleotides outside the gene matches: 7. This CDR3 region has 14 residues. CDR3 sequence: CASSTGGAGETQYF. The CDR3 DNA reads TGTGCCAGCAGCACCGGGGGGGCGGGGGAGACCCAGTACTTC.